Listed here are 18 T cell receptor beta chains from one sample, sequenced in a study of identical twins. From the 5' RACE reads, TCRdb called clonotypes with MiXCR, one entry per CDR3 protein. The profile shows more than 1.5 million distinct CDR3 sequences, 32% of them singletons. The sequencing sample was made of cord blood. The origin of the receptors is a newborn girl in good health.

The gene calls are TRBV10-3 and TRBJ2-7; 8 bases fit TRBD1. This CDR3 region has 14 residues. CDR1 is ENHRY, CDR2 SYGVKD, per germline. CDR3 residues: CATGALSRGYEQYF. The DNA of the CDR3 is TGTGCGACAGGGGCCCTCTCTCGCGGCTACGAGCAGTACTTC.

This clonotype was picked up a small number of times. The chain uses TRBV27 and TRBJ2-1; 13 positions agree with TRBD2. The germline V gene encodes CDR1 MNHEY and CDR2 SMNVEV (reference sequence). The J segment lost 6 bases and the V segment lost 6 bases, leaving 11 bases of the junction unmatched. The CDR3 length is 17 residues. CDR3: CASSKRGTSGTSNEQFF. CDR3 DNA sequence: TGTGCCAGCAGCAAGAGAGGGACTAGCGGGACTTCCAATGAGCAGTTCTTC.

This rearrangement joins TRBV4-1 to TRBJ2-3, with TRBD1 matching over 11 bases. Trimming at V came to 0 bases and at J to 5 bases, leaving 7 bases not matched to a gene. The CDR3 covers 17 residues. Germline assignment: CDR1 MGHRA and CDR2 YSYEKL. The CDR3 nucleotides are TGCGCCAGCAGCCAAGAGATAGGACAGGGGGCCGAAGATACGCAGTATTTT. Translated, it gives CASSQEIGQGAEDTQYF.

The V and J genes are TRBV4-3 and TRBJ2-1; tentatively, D is TRBD1 or TRBD2 (5 bases each). CDR3 size: 16 residues. CDR1 is LGHNA and CDR2 is YSLEER in the germline V gene. V was trimmed by 0 bases and J by 4 bases, leaving 13 bases between them. CDR3: CASSQDGGVWYNEQFF. The CDR3 bases are TGCGCCAGCAGCCAAGATGGGGGAGTATGGTACAATGAGCAGTTCTTC.

The V call is TRBV9, the J call TRBJ1-4; D gene ambiguous. This CDR3 is built from 15 residues. Looked up from germline, CDR1 is SGDLS and CDR2 is YYNGEE. V was trimmed by 1 base and J by 7 bases, leaving 14 bases between them. The CDR3 sequence: CASSVSGRAGEKLFF. CDR3 in DNA: TGTGCCAGCAGCGTAAGTGGGCGGGCTGGTGAAAAACTGTTTTTT.

This chain joins TRBV3-1 and TRBJ1-4; TRBD1 is a possible D gene (5 bases). V lost 1 base, J lost 3 bases, and 12 bases lay in between. Germline V gives CDR1 LGHDT, CDR2 YNNKEL (reference sequence). The CDR3 loop spans 16 amino acids. The CDR3 sequence is CASSQATGGSNEKLFF. As DNA, the CDR3 is TGTGCCAGCAGCCAAGCTACCGGGGGATCTAATGAAAAACTGTTTTTT.

This clonotype was seen more than once but under ten times. CDR3 in DNA: TGTGCCAGCACCTTGTTAGCGGGGACCTACAATGAGCAGTTCTTC. Residues: CASTLLAGTYNEQFF. The chain uses TRBV28 and TRBJ2-1; 8 bases are shared with TRBD2. Germline values: CDR1 MDHEN, CDR2 SYDVKM. This CDR3 has 15 amino acids. V lost 7 bases, J lost 2 bases, and 7 bases stayed unmatched.

The gene calls are TRBV11-3 and TRBJ2-7, with D perhaps being TRBD1 or TRBD2 (5 bases each). Germline values: CDR1 SGHNT, CDR2 YENEEA. The CDR3 sequence is 15 residues long. V was cut by 2 bases and J by 2 bases, with 13 bases left in between. The CDR3 loop reads CASSLFSGPTYEQYF. CDR3 DNA sequence: TGTGCCAGCAGCTTATTTTCGGGACCCACCTACGAGCAGTACTTC.

The chain couples TRBV29-1 to TRBJ2-5, with 8 bases lining up with TRBD1. Germline lookup yields CDR1 SQVTM and CDR2 ANQGSEA. This CDR3 is built from 13 residues. J gave up 2 bases and V 2 bases, and 1 base lay outside the gene matches. CDR3 sequence: CSVEQGAQETQYF. Here the CDR3 DNA reads TGCAGCGTTGAACAGGGGGCACAAGAGACCCAGTACTTC.

The chain links TRBV5-1 to TRBJ2-3; 8 nucleotides agree with TRBD2. Germline V CDR1 and CDR2: SGHRS, YFSETQ. The CDR3 spans 15 residues. Unmatched junction bases numbered 10, after V lost 2 bases and J lost 8 bases. The CDR3 loop reads CASSFGTSSAGTQYF. The CDR3 DNA is TGCGCCAGCAGCTTCGGGACTAGTTCGGCAGGTACGCAGTATTTT.

This sequence joins TRBV28 and TRBJ2-1, with D possibly being TRBD2 (6 bases). The J call could be wrong; TRBJ2-7 is a better fit for the DNA end. CDR1 and CDR2 from the germline V gene are MDHEN and SYDVKM. This CDR3 has 16 residues. The CDR3 here is CASNPLRDSSYNEQYF. The CDR3, as DNA: TGTGCCAGCAACCCCCTGCGGGACTCCTCCTACAATGAGCAGTACTTC.

This chain joins TRBV27 and TRBJ2-1; D is unclear. From germline, CDR1 is MNHEY and CDR2 SMNVEV (reference sequence). Between the trimmed V and J ends, which lost 4 bases and 6 bases, there was a span of 16 bases. The length of the CDR3 is 15 residues. The CDR3 loop reads CASSSVLGRSNEQFF. DNA of the CDR3: TGTGCCAGCAGTTCAGTCCTAGGCCGTTCCAATGAGCAGTTCTTC.

The chain carries TRBV7-2 and TRBJ2-5, with 14 positions matching TRBD2. After removal of 5 bases from V and 11 bases from J, the junction contained 16 bases not matched to a gene. The length of the CDR3 is 17 residues. Germline loops: CDR1 SGHTA, CDR2 FQGNSA. CDR3 nucleotides: TGTGCCAGCAGCGGATTTGGACTAGCGGGAGGCTACAATGAGCAGTACTTC. Its translation: CASSGFGLAGGYNEQYF. Full variable domain (outside the CDR3, taken from reference TRBV7-2 and TRBJ2-5): GAGVSQSPSNKVTEKGKDVELRCDPISGHTALYWYRQSLGQGLEFLIYFQGNSAPDKSGLPSDRFSAERTGGSVSTLTIQRTQQEDSAVYLCASSGFGLAGGYNEQYFGPGTRLLVL.

In its sample, this clonotype was seen a few times. V usage is TRBV12-3 or TRBV12-4 and J usage is TRBJ2-2; D is possibly TRBD1 (6 bases). The CDR3 extends over 14 amino acids. Trimming shortened V by 4 bases and J by 3 bases, and 9 bases separated the two germline ends. CDR3 loop: CASSSDRHTGELFF. The CDR3 DNA follows: TGTGCCAGCAGTTCTGACAGGCACACCGGGGAGCTGTTTTTT.

This clonotype occurred many times. The rearrangement uses TRBV13 and TRBJ1-2; D not resolved. With 3 bases removed from V and 4 bases from J, the gap between germline ends came to 12 bases. This CDR3 has 14 residues. Looked up from germline, CDR1 is PRHDT and CDR2 is FYEKMQ (reference sequence). In nucleotides, the CDR3 is TGTGCCAGCAGCTTGGACTATTGGGGCTATGGCTACACCTTC. Translating it yields CASSLDYWGYGYTF.

The table lists this clonotype with a few counts. The chain uses TRBV28 and TRBJ2-1; TRBD2 might be the D (6 bases). The CDR3 has 15 amino acids. Germline V lookup: CDR1 MDHEN, CDR2 SYDVKM. V was pared by 1 base and J by 7 bases, with 14 bases between. The CDR3 is CASSLFGTPLNEQFF. For the CDR3, the DNA is TGTGCCAGCAGTTTATTCGGGACTCCGTTGAATGAGCAGTTCTTC.

There are many counts of this clonotype. The chain couples TRBV9 to TRBJ2-7, with D possibly being TRBD1 (6 bases). Trimming cost V 3 bases and J 2 bases, with 9 bases left between them. Germline loops: CDR1 SGDLS, CDR2 YYNGEE. The CDR3 totals 13 residues. The chain's CDR3 is CASSDRDTYEQYF. CDR3 nucleotide sequence: TGTGCCAGCAGCGACCGGGACACCTACGAGCAGTACTTC.

The chain links TRBV5-5 to TRBJ1-3, with D unclear. The V end was cut by 4 bases, the J end by 0 bases, with 14 bases between. The CDR3 covers 16 residues. In germline, CDR1 is SGHKS, CDR2 YYEKEE (reference sequence). CDR3 nucleotide sequence: TGTGCCAGCAGCAGAACGGGCCTTAGCTCTGGAAACACCATATATTTT. The encoded protein is CASSRTGLSSGNTIYF. The variable domain in full, with the rest retrieved from reference TRBV5-5 and TRBJ1-3, is DAGVTQSPTHLIKTRGQQVTLRCSPISGHKSVSWYQQVLGQGPQFIFQYYEKEERGRGNFPDRFSARQFPNYSSELNVNALLLGDSALYLCASSRTGLSSGNTIYFGEGSWLTVV.